This T cell receptor beta chain was sequenced in a study of blood T cell repertoires in COVID-19. Study-wide context: Material from acute and convalescent COVID-19 was sourced from the United States, Italy and Spain. Sample material is recorded as cDNA or gDNA derived from T cells, B-cell-depleted T cells, or PBMCs.

This CDR3 contains 17 residues. J gave up 1 base and V 7 bases, and 10 bases lay outside the gene matches. CDR1 is MNHEY and CDR2 is SMNVEV in the germline V gene (reference sequence). The protocol was immunoSEQ multiplex PCR, while the TCRdb copy is restricted to in-frame clones and leaves out a portion. This sample carries roughly 26,000 clones, around 86% of them seen once, and the ten largest clones take less than 30%. This chain links TRBV27 with TRBJ1-3; 10 bases line up with TRBD1. Sequencing was done on a sample of peripheral blood. The TCR originated in a human donor with active COVID-19. The donor label of this sample is uncertain. CDR3 in amino acids: CASKRDRGQASGNTIYF. CDR3 DNA: TGTGCCAGCAAACGGGACAGGGGCCAAGCTTCTGGAAACACCATATATTTT.